One sample yielded the 5 T cell receptor beta chains listed below, sequenced in a study of shared clonotypes between healthy human individuals. The table came from immunoSEQ multiplex PCR; TCRdb's copy has only in-frame clones and leaves some out. The table has roughly 2.1 million clones, about 92% seen once. Terminally differentiated effector memory CD45RA+ cells were left out of the naive CD8 fraction, which was CD45RO-negative and positively selected for CCR7. Material: naive CD8+ T cells from PBMCs. Source of these receptors: a man between 18 and 29 years old in good health. Some clones in this sample may be carry-over from other donors' samples.

CDR3 coding DNA: TGTGCCAGCAGTTCTAGCGGGTCCTACAATGAGCAGTTCTTC. It codes for CASSSSGSYNEQFF. The gene calls are TRBV27 and TRBJ2-1; 8 bases map to TRBD2. This CDR3 contains 14 residues. Germline CDR1 and CDR2: MNHEY and SMNVEV (reference sequence). Trimming cost V 4 bases and J 1 base; bases outside gene matches: 0.

J is TRBJ2-2 and V is TRBV21-1. TRBV21-1 is a pseudogene segment. This CDR3 comprises 16 residues. CDR3 in amino acids: CASSIRQARLTGELFF. CDR3 nucleotides: TGTGCCAGCAGCATCCGGCAGGCTCGACTTACCGGGGAGCTGTTTTTT.

This chain joins TRBV7-6 and TRBJ2-1, with 7 nucleotides matching TRBD2. The CDR3 length is 17 residues. The J segment lost 4 bases and the V segment lost 5 bases, leaving 14 bases of the junction unmatched. CDR1 SGHVS and CDR2 FNYEAQ come from the germline V gene. Here the CDR3 reads CASSPVYGGSDYNEQFF. The CDR3 bases are TGTGCCAGCAGCCCCGTCTATGGCGGGAGTGATTACAATGAGCAGTTCTTC.

V is TRBV4-3 and J is TRBJ1-2; D perhaps matches TRBD1 (5 bases). Trimming took 1 base from V and 7 from J, leaving 16 bases between them. The CDR3 totals 15 residues. Germline V gene lookup returns CDR1 LGHNA and CDR2 YSLEER. CDR3 coding DNA: TGCGCCAGCAGCCAAGTAGTCAGGGTATTTAGTGGCTACACCTTC. Translation gives CASSQVVRVFSGYTF.

The chain combines TRBV13 with TRBJ2-7; tentative D call: TRBD1 (5 bases). Per germline, CDR1 PRHDT and CDR2 FYEKMQ (reference sequence). The CDR3 runs to 13 residues. Trimming shortened V by 2 bases and J by 5 bases, and 10 bases separated the two germline ends. The CDR3 protein is CASSLSGFHEQYF. The CDR3 DNA sequence: TGTGCCAGCAGCTTATCAGGGTTCCACGAGCAGTACTTC.